These 22 T cell receptor beta chains share one sample of origin, sequenced in a study of shared T cell receptors in the human thymus. Assay: immunoSEQ multiplex PCR; the TCRdb copy retains only in-frame clones and omits some. Of fewer than 700,000 clones in the sample, 88% were seen once. These data were likewise used in another study, on human thymus T cells.

The sequenced material came from thymocytes. The source is a boy younger than two with a congenital heart defect.

This chain uses TRBV15 with TRBJ2-5; D ambiguous. Trimming cost V 0 bases and J 9 bases, with 14 bases left between them. There are 14 residues in the CDR3. Germline V gene lookup returns CDR1 LNHNV and CDR2 YYDKDF (reference sequence). The CDR3 sequence is CATSRDLNSAAQYF. In DNA form, the CDR3 reads TGTGCCACCAGCAGAGATCTCAACTCCGCCGCCCAGTACTTC. The full variable domain, rest sourced from reference TRBV15 and TRBJ2-5, is DAMVIQNPRYQVTQFGKPVTLSCSQTLNHNVMYWYQQKSSQAPKLLFHYYDKDFNNEADTPDNFQSRRPNTSFCFLDIRSPGLGDTAMYLCATSRDLNSAAQYFGPGTRLLVL.

The gene calls are TRBV27 and TRBJ2-7; TRBD1 might be the D (5 bases). The germline gives CDR1 MNHEY, CDR2 SMNVEV (reference sequence). This CDR3 has 14 amino acids. With 0 bases removed from V and 2 bases from J, the gap between germline ends came to 8 bases. CDR3 sequence reads: CASSLSGVPYEQYF. As DNA, the CDR3 is TGTGCCAGCAGTTTATCAGGGGTCCCCTACGAGCAGTACTTC.

This chain connects TRBV27 to TRBJ2-3, with 8 bases aligning to TRBD1. In germline, CDR1 is MNHEY, CDR2 SMNVEV (reference sequence). The trim removed 3 bases at V and 1 base at J, leaving 6 bases unmatched. The CDR3 totals 16 residues. CDR3 amino acids: CASSFPPGQGTDTQYF. CDR3 DNA: TGTGCCAGCAGTTTTCCCCCGGGACAGGGCACAGATACGCAGTATTTT.

This sequence joins TRBV7-9 and TRBJ1-2; tentative D call: TRBD1 (6 bases). The germline V and J ends were trimmed by 0 bases and 5 bases, with 13 bases remaining between them. The length of the CDR3 is 15 residues. Germline V gene data show CDR1 as SEHNR and CDR2 as FQNEAQ (reference sequence). The CDR3 sequence is CASSLAQWGLYGYTF. The CDR3 DNA is TGTGCCAGCAGCTTAGCACAGTGGGGGCTTTATGGCTACACCTTC.

This chain connects TRBV4-3 to TRBJ2-1, with no clear D. Trimming pared 4 bases from V and 5 bases from J, leaving 27 bases between. Germline V gives CDR1 LGHNA, CDR2 YSLEER. The CDR3 spans 19 residues. CDR3 nucleotides: TGCGCCAGCAGCCGACGCAAGAGAACTATGCGTTCCCCTAACAATGAGCAGTTCTTC. Encoded protein: CASSRRKRTMRSPNNEQFF.

The chain employs TRBV5-1 and TRBJ2-7; 9 bases match TRBD1. The CDR3 sequence is 17 residues long. From germline, CDR1 is SGHRS and CDR2 YFSETQ. The trim removed 1 base at V and 1 base at J, leaving 9 bases unmatched. The DNA of the CDR3 is TGCGCCAGCAGCTTGTTCCATTGGGACAGGGAATCCTACGAGCAGTACTTC. This codes for CASSLFHWDRESYEQYF.

This clone was seen once. This chain connects TRBV28 to TRBJ2-3; 7 bases fit TRBD1. The CDR3 covers 17 residues. CDR1 and CDR2 from the germline V gene are MDHEN and SYDVKM. Trimming at V came to 6 bases and at J to 0 bases, leaving 12 bases not matched to a gene. CDR3 DNA sequence: TGTGCCAGCAGCCGTAGCCTAGGGACAGCTAGCACAGATACGCAGTATTTT. This sequence encodes CASSRSLGTASTDTQYF. The variable domain in full, with the rest retrieved from reference TRBV28 and TRBJ2-3, is DVKVTQSSRYLVKRTGEKVFLECVQDMDHENMFWYRQDPGLGLRLIYFSYDVKMKEKGDIPEGYSVSREKKERFSLILESASTNQTSMYLCASSRSLGTASTDTQYFGPGTRLTVL.

The chain uses TRBV4-2 and TRBJ2-1; perhaps TRBD2 as D (5 bases). The V end was cut by 4 bases, the J end by 4 bases, with 17 bases between. The CDR3 is made up of 16 amino acids. Germline V lookup: CDR1 LGHNA, CDR2 YNFKEQ. The CDR3 nucleotides are TGTGCCAGCAGCCCGGGAAACCCCTCTGCTTACAATGAGCAGTTCTTC. Its translation: CASSPGNPSAYNEQFF.

This chain links TRBV30 with TRBJ2-1; the D is unclear. CDR1 is GTSNPN, CDR2 SVGIG, per germline (reference sequence). Trimming took 3 bases from V and 1 from J, leaving 7 bases between them. The CDR3 is 13 amino acids. In DNA, the CDR3 is TGTGCCTGGAGCGCGGTGTCCTACAATGAGCAGTTCTTC. Its protein product is CAWSAVSYNEQFF.

The J gene is TRBJ2-7, the V gene TRBV6-1; TRBD2 matches at 8 bases. There are 14 residues in the CDR3. In germline, CDR1 is MNHNS, CDR2 SASEGT. J lost 2 bases, V lost 5 bases, and 5 bases had no gene match. The CDR3 DNA reads as TGTGCCAGCAGTCGCCCCGGGAGGGCCTACGAGCAGTACTTC. Residues: CASSRPGRAYEQYF.

The chain is built from TRBV19 and TRBJ1-2; 7 nucleotides agree with TRBD1. The V and J ends lost 7 bases and 7 bases, in that order; junction bases with no gene match: 9. Germline V gene data show CDR1 as LNHDA and CDR2 as SQIVND (reference sequence). CDR3 length equals 13 residues. The CDR3 here is CASTAEGARGYTF. In DNA form, the CDR3 reads TGTGCCAGTACGGCCGAGGGGGCGCGTGGCTACACCTTC.

This chain joins TRBV27 and TRBJ2-7, with D maybe TRBD2 (6 bases). Between the trimmed V and J ends, which lost 5 bases and 5 bases, there was a span of 16 bases. This CDR3 region has 14 residues. Per the germline V gene, CDR1 is MNHEY and CDR2 is SMNVEV (reference sequence). DNA for the CDR3: TGTGCCAGCAGTCTTAATCTAGCGCCCAACGAGCAGTACTTC. Translation gives CASSLNLAPNEQYF.

V is TRBV19 and J is TRBJ2-3; 13 bases match TRBD2. CDR1 is LNHDA and CDR2 is SQIVND in the germline V gene (reference sequence). The CDR3 consists of 16 residues. Germline trimming cut 5 bases from V and 4 bases from J; bases unmatched to any gene: 6. In DNA, the CDR3 is TGTGCCAGTAGTTCCCGGACTAGCGGGAGCGCAGATACGCAGTATTTT. It yields the protein CASSSRTSGSADTQYF.

The chain combines TRBV28 with TRBJ1-1; D ambiguous. Per germline, CDR1 MDHEN and CDR2 SYDVKM. This CDR3 contains 14 residues. The ends were cut back, 5 bases at V and 0 bases at J, with 10 bases in the middle. The chain's CDR3 is CASSPSVMNTEAFF. CDR3 DNA: TGTGCCAGCAGTCCATCAGTCATGAACACTGAAGCTTTCTTT.

The V gene is TRBV15, the J gene TRBJ2-1, with no clear D. V lost 8 bases to trimming and J lost 2 bases, with 16 bases between them. Germline V gene data show CDR1 as LNHNV and CDR2 as YYDKDF (reference sequence). This CDR3 region has 15 residues. CDR3 residues: CATPVRALTYNEQFF. CDR3 in DNA: TGTGCCACCCCCGTAAGAGCCCTAACCTACAATGAGCAGTTCTTC.

The chain has TRBV14 and TRBJ2-7, with D possibly matching TRBD2 (5 bases). Trimming stripped 2 bases from V and 3 bases from J, with 11 bases between. The V gene's germline CDR1 is SGHDN and CDR2 FVKESK. This CDR3 comprises 14 residues. The CDR3 region has the DNA TGTGCCAGCAGCCAATCTAGTGAGGGCTACGAGCAGTACTTC. Its protein product is CASSQSSEGYEQYF.

The chain links TRBV4-1 to TRBJ2-7; TRBD2 agrees at 7 bases. The CDR3 runs to 18 residues. The germline CDR1 and CDR2 sequences are MGHRA and YSYEKL. The junction had 16 bases not matched to a gene; V was cut back by 4 bases and J by 1 base. The CDR3 loop reads CASSPYPRTSIGSYEQYF. The CDR3 region has the DNA TGCGCCAGCAGCCCATACCCCCGGACTAGTATTGGGTCCTACGAGCAGTACTTC.

The V call is TRBV4-1, the J call TRBJ1-5; D unresolved. This CDR3 comprises 17 residues. From germline, CDR1 is MGHRA and CDR2 YSYEKL. The ends were cut back, 0 bases at V and 0 bases at J, with 12 bases in the middle. The CDR3 loop is CASSQEEGGYSNQPQHF. CDR3 bases: TGCGCCAGCAGCCAAGAAGAAGGCGGGTATAGCAATCAGCCCCAGCATTTT.

This chain joins TRBV4-3 and TRBJ2-1, with 8 bases matching TRBD2. Per germline, CDR1 LGHNA and CDR2 YSLEER. CDR3 length: 21 residues. V lost 0 bases and J lost 4; bases outside the gene matches: 20. CDR3 amino acids: CASSQDPGGERENFGYNEQFF. Written as DNA, the CDR3 is TGCGCCAGCAGCCAAGATCCGGGGGGCGAGCGGGAGAATTTCGGTTACAATGAGCAGTTCTTC.

V is TRBV28 and J is TRBJ1-5; 7 bases are a match to TRBD1. The CDR3 length is 18 residues. The V and J ends lost 8 bases and 0 bases, in that order; junction bases with no gene match: 16. Germline CDR1 and CDR2: MDHEN and SYDVKM. CDR3: CASSPPRHRGDSNQPQHF. As DNA, the CDR3 is TGTGCCAGCTCCCCCCCCAGACACAGGGGAGATAGCAATCAGCCCCAGCATTTT.

This chain connects TRBV28 to TRBJ2-5, with TRBD1 identical over 9 bases. The J call may be incorrect, as the DNA end agrees better with TRBJ2-7. The CDR3 is made up of 13 amino acids. Germline-derived CDR1 and CDR2 are MDHEN and SYDVKM. As DNA, the CDR3 is TGTGCCAGCAAGTTGGACAGGGGCTACGAGCAGTACTTC. Translated: CASKLDRGYEQYF.

V usage is TRBV5-6 and J usage is TRBJ2-4, with D uncertain. The CDR3 loop spans 14 amino acids. Trimming cost V 0 bases and J 6 bases, with 10 bases left between them. The germline V gene encodes CDR1 SGHDT and CDR2 YYEEEE. This CDR3 reads CASSLARSGNIQYF. The CDR3 DNA reads as TGTGCCAGCAGCTTGGCCCGGTCGGGAAACATTCAGTACTTC.